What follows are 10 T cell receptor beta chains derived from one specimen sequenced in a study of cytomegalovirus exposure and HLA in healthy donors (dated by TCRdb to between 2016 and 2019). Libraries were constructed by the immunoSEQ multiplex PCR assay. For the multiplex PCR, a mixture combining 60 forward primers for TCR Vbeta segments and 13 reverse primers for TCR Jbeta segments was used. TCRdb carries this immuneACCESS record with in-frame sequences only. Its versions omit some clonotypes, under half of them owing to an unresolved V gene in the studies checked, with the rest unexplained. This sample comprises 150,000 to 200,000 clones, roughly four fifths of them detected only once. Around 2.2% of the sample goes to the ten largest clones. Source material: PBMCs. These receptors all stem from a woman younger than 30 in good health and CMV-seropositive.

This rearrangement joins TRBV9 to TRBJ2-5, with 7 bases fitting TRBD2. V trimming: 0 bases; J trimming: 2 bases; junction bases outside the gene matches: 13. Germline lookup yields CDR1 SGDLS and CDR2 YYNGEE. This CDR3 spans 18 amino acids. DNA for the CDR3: TGTGCCAGCAGCGTAGGGCCTGGGGCGGGGGAAGTGCAAGAGACCCAGTACTTC. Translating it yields CASSVGPGAGEVQETQYF.

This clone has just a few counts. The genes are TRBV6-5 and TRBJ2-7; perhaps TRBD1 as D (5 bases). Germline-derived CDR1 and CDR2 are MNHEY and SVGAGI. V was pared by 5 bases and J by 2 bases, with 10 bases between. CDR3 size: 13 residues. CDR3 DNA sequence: TGTGCCAGCAGTATCGACAGTACCTACGAGCAGTACGTC. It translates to CASSIDSTYEQYV.

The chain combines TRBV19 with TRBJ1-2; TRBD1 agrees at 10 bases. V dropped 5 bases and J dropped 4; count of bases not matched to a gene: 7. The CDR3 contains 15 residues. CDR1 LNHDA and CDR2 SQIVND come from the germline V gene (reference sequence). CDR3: CASSPRTGGVYGYTF. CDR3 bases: TGTGCCAGTAGTCCAAGGACAGGGGGAGTCTATGGCTACACCTTC. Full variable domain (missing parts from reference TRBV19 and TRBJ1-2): DGGITQSPKYLFRKEGQNVTLSCEQNLNHDAMYWYRQDPGQGLRLIYYSQIVNDFQKGDIAEGYSVSREKKESFPLTVTSAQKNPTAFYLCASSPRTGGVYGYTFGSGTRLTVV.

CDR3 sequence (DNA): TGTGCCAGCAGCCGAGGGCATTCGGGGGGCGGGGAGACCCAGTACTTC. It specifies CASSRGHSGGGETQYF. The chain uses TRBV9 and TRBJ2-5, with D perhaps matching TRBD2 (7 bases). Germline V lookup: CDR1 SGDLS, CDR2 YYNGEE. The V end lost 4 bases, the J end lost 5 bases, and 21 bases lay between the germline ends. CDR3 length: 16 amino acids.

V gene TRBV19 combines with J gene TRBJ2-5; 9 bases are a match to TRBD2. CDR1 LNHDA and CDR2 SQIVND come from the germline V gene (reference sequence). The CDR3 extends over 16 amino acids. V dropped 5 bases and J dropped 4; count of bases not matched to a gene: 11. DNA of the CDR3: TGTGCCAGTAGTGCCCCATATAGCGGGGGCGGAGAGACCCAGTACTTC. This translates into CASSAPYSGGGETQYF.

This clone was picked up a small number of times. CDR3 region: CASSSSQRGGYNEQFF. CDR3 in DNA: TGTGCCAGTAGCAGCTCCCAGCGGGGGGGCTACAATGAGCAGTTCTTC. The rearrangement links TRBV19 to TRBJ2-1, with 10 bases identical to TRBD2. V was pared by 6 bases and J by 3 bases, with 8 bases of the junction left unmatched. Germline loops: CDR1 LNHDA, CDR2 SQIVND (reference sequence). The CDR3 is 16 amino acids. The variable domain in full, with the rest retrieved from reference TRBV19 and TRBJ2-1, is DGGITQSPKYLFRKEGQNVTLSCEQNLNHDAMYWYRQDPGQGLRLIYYSQIVNDFQKGDIAEGYSVSREKKESFPLTVTSAQKNPTAFYLCASSSSQRGGYNEQFFGPGTRLTVL.

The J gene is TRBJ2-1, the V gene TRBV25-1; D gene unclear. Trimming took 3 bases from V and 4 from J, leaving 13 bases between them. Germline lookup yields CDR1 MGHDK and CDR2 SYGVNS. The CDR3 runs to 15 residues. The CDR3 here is CASSEAGSAYNEQFF. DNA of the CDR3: TGTGCCAGCAGTGAGGCAGGCTCCGCATACAATGAGCAGTTCTTC.

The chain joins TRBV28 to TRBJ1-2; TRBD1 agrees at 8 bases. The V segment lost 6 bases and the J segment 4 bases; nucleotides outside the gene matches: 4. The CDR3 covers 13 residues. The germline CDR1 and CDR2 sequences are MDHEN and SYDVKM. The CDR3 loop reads CASRITGGYGYTF. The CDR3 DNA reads TGTGCCAGCAGAATTACAGGGGGCTATGGCTACACCTTC.

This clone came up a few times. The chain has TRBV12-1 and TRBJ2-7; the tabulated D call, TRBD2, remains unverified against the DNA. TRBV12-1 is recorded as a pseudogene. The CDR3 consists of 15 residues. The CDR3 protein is CASSRRGSGTYEQYF. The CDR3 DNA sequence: TGTGCCAGCAGCCGTAGGGGAAGCGGGACCTACGAGCAGTACTTC.

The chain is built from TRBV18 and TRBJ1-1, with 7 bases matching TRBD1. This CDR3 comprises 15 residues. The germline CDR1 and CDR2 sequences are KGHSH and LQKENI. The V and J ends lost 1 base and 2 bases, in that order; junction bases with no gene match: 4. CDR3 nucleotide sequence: TGTGCCAGCTCACCACGCCAGGGGGGTAACACTGAAGCTTTCTTT. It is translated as CASSPRQGGNTEAFF.